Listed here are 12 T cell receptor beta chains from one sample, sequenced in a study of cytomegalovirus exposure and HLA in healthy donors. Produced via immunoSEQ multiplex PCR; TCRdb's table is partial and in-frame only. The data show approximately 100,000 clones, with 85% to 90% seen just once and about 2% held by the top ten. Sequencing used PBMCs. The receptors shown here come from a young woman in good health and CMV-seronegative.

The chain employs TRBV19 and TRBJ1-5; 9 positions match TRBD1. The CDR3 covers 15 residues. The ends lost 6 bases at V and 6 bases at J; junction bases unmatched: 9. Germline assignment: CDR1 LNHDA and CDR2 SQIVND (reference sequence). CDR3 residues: CASRTGQGPGQPQHF. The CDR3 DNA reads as TGTGCCAGTAGGACGGGACAGGGTCCCGGTCAGCCCCAGCATTTT.

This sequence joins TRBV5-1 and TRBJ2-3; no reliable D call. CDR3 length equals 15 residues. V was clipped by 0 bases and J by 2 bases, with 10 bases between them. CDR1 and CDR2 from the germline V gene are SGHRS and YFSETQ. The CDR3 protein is CASSLEHPDTDTQYF. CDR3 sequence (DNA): TGCGCCAGCAGCTTGGAACATCCCGACACAGATACGCAGTATTTT.

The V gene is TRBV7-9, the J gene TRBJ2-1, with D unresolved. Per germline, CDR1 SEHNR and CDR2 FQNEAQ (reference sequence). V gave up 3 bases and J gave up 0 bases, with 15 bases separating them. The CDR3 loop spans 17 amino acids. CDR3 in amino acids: CASSFRGVPSSYNEQFF. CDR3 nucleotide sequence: TGTGCCAGCAGCTTCAGAGGAGTCCCGAGCTCCTACAATGAGCAGTTCTTC.

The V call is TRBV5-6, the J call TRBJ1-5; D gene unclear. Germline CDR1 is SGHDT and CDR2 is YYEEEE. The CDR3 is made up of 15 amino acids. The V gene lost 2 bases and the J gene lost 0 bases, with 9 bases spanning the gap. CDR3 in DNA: TGTGCCAGCAGCTTCGGGAGGTCTAGCAATCAGCCCCAGCATTTT. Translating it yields CASSFGRSSNQPQHF.

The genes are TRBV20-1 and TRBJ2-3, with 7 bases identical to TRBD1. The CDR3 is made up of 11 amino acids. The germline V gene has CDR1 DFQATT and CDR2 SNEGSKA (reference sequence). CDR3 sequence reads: CSQGVGDTQYF. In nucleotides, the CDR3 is TGCAGCCAGGGGGTTGGGGATACGCAGTATTTT.

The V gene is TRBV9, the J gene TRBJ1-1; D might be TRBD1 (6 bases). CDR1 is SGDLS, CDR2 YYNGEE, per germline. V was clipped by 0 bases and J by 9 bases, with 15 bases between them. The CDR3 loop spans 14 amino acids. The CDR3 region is CASSVDSGARKAFF. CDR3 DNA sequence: TGTGCCAGCAGCGTAGACTCAGGGGCCAGAAAAGCTTTCTTT.

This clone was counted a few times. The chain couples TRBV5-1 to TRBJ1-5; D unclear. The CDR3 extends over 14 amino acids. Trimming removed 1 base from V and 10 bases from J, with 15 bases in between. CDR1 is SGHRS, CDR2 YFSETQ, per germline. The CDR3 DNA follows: TGCGCCAGCAGCTTGTCGGGAGTTCGAGATCCCCAGCATTTT. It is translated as CASSLSGVRDPQHF.

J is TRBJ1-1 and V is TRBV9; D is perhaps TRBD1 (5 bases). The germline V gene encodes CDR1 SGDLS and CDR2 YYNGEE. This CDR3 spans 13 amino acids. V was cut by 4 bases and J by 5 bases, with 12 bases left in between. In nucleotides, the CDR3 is TGTGCCAGCAGCAGCAGCCCAGGGACTGAAGCTTTCTTT. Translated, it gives CASSSSPGTEAFF.

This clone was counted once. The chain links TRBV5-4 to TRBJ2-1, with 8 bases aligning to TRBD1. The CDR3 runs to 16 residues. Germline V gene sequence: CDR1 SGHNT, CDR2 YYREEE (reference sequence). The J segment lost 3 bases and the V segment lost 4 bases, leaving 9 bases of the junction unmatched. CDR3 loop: CASSQPGQENYNEQFF. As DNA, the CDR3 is TGTGCCAGCAGCCAACCGGGACAGGAAAACTACAATGAGCAGTTCTTC.

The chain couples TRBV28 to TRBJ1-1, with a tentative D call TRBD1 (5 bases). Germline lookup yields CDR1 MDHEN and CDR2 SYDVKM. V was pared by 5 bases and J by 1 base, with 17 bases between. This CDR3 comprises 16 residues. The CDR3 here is CASSPIGGWKNTEAFF. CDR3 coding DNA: TGTGCCAGCAGTCCCATCGGGGGGTGGAAGAACACTGAAGCTTTCTTT.

The CDR3: CSARRSYEQYF. The CDR3 nucleotides are TGCAGTGCTAGGAGGTCCTACGAGCAGTACTTC. This chain links TRBV20-1 with TRBJ2-7; unclear D gene. This CDR3 has 11 residues. V lost 3 bases and J lost 1, with 4 bases in between. The germline CDR1 and CDR2 sequences are DFQATT and SNEGSKA (reference sequence).

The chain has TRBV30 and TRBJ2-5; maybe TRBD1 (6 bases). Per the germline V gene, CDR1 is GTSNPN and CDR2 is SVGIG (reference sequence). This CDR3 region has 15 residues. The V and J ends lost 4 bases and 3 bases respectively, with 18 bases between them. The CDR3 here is CAWNPIGQSKETQYF. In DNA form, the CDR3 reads TGTGCCTGGAATCCTATAGGACAGTCCAAAGAGACCCAGTACTTC.